These T cell receptor beta chains were read from a single sample in a study of shared clonotypes between healthy human individuals. Clones were sequenced by immunoSEQ multiplex PCR, and TCRdb holds only the in-frame ones, with some missing. The sample yields approximately 1,500,000 clones, nearly 99% seen once. Sequenced material: naive CD4+ T cells sorted from blood. Every receptor here comes from a man younger than 45 in good health. Both conserved end residues are part of each CDR3. Fields, in order: clone size, V gene, J gene, D gene, CDR3 protein, CDR3 DNA. The D gene is left open where the match is weak. For some rows the clone size is stated as once, few or many, or as a class when expanded; others skip it.

.	TRBV7-2	TRBJ1-1	.	CASSLVGQLAFF	TGTGCCAGCAGCTTAGTTGGTCAACTGGCTTTCTTT
once	TRBV2	TRBJ2-7	TRBD1	CASRLDRNPSEQYF	TGTGCCAGCAGGTTGGACAGGAACCCTAGTGAGCAGTACTTC
once	TRBV11-2	TRBJ1-2	TRBD1	CASSPRQGDGYTF	TGTGCCAGCAGCCCCAGACAGGGGGATGGCTACACCTTC
.	TRBV5-4	TRBJ2-7	.	CASSEGMSSYEQYF	TGTGCCAGCAGCGAAGGGATGAGCTCCTACGAGCAGTACTTC
.	TRBV27	TRBJ1-5	.	CASSFANQPQHF	TGTGCCAGCAGTTTTGCAAATCAGCCCCAGCATTTT
.	TRBV9	TRBJ2-3	.	CASSVASGAGDLHTDTQYF	TGTGCCAGCAGCGTAGCTTCGGGGGCCGGGGACCTGCACACAGATACGCAGTATTTT
once	TRBV5-6	TRBJ2-3	TRBD1	CASSYGYRDRDRDTQYF	TGTGCCAGCAGCTATGGTTACCGGGACAGGGATCGAGATACGCAGTATTTT
.	TRBV27	TRBJ2-7	TRBD2	CASSFRSTSGYYEQYF	TGTGCCAGCAGTTTTCGATCCACTAGCGGTTACTACGAGCAGTACTTC
.	TRBV5-5	TRBJ1-2	.	CASSLEDGYTF	TGTGCCAGCAGCTTGGAGGATGGCTACACCTTC
.	TRBV30	TRBJ2-7	TRBD2	CAWSLGLAGAEQYF	TGTGCCTGGAGTCTGGGACTAGCGGGAGCCGAGCAGTACTTC
.	TRBV5-6	TRBJ1-3	.	CASSLVGVHSGNTIYF	TGTGCCAGCAGCTTGGTGGGGGTCCACTCTGGAAACACCATATATTTT
.	TRBV2	TRBJ1-4	.	CASITQKEKLFF	TGTGCCAGCATCACCCAGAAGGAAAAACTGTTTTTT
.	TRBV29-1	TRBJ1-5	.	CSVETGSNQPQHF	TGCAGCGTTGAAACAGGGAGCAATCAGCCCCAGCATTTT
.	TRBV2	TRBJ2-7	.	CASTYRAEQYF	TGTGCCAGCACCTATAGGGCGGAACAGTACTTC
.	TRBV6-5	TRBJ2-7	.	CASSYSGVSYEQYF	TGTGCCAGCAGTTACTCAGGGGTCTCCTACGAGCAGTACTTC
.	TRBV30	TRBJ2-6	.	CAWRGGANVLTF	TGTGCCTGGAGGGGAGGGGCCAACGTCCTGACTTTC
.	TRBV9	TRBJ2-3	.	CASSASPSSLDTQYF	TGTGCCAGCAGCGCGAGCCCCTCGAGCCTAGATACGCAGTATTTT
.	TRBV5-1	TRBJ2-3	TRBD2	CASSPLAGVLDTQYF	TGCGCCAGCAGCCCCTTAGCGGGAGTTCTAGATACGCAGTATTTT
.	TRBV5-1	TRBJ2-2	TRBD1	CASSLGDRDTGELFF	TGCGCCAGCAGCTTGGGTGACAGGGACACCGGGGAGCTGTTTTTT
.	TRBV6-5	TRBJ2-5	.	CASSLDAGPETQYF	TGTGCCAGCAGCCTGGACGCCGGCCCCGAGACCCAGTACTTC
.	TRBV7-9	TRBJ2-7	TRBD2	CASSRPGLAAAGEQYF	TGTGCCAGCAGCCGGCCGGGGCTAGCGGCCGCAGGGGAGCAGTACTTC
.	TRBV11-2	TRBJ2-7	.	CASRLMGSYAYEQYF	TGTGCCAGCAGACTAATGGGTAGTTACGCCTACGAGCAGTACTTC
.	TRBV5-1	TRBJ2-7	.	CASSLFASRYEQYF	TGCGCCAGCAGCTTGTTCGCCAGCCGCTACGAGCAGTACTTC
.	TRBV29-1	TRBJ1-1	TRBD1	CSVTTGGTEAFF	TGCAGCGTTACGACAGGGGGCACTGAAGCTTTCTTT
.	TRBV4-1	TRBJ2-3	TRBD2	CASSPLRAGVSHRSPDTQYF	TGCGCCAGCAGCCCATTAAGAGCGGGAGTGAGTCACAGAAGCCCAGATACGCAGTATTTT
.	TRBV9	TRBJ2-7	TRBD2	CASSVVGAGVDEQYF	TGTGCCAGCAGCGTAGTTGGTGCGGGAGTGGACGAGCAGTACTTC
.	TRBV27	TRBJ2-7	.	CASSLLGTTYEQYF	TGTGCCAGCAGTTTATTGGGGACCACCTACGAGCAGTACTTC
.	TRBV5-4	TRBJ2-7	TRBD2	CASSLRTSGSDEQYF	TGTGCCAGCAGCTTGAGGACTAGCGGGAGTGACGAGCAGTACTTC
.	TRBV9	TRBJ2-3	TRBD2	CASSRTSGSTDTQYF	TGTGCCAGCAGCCGGACTAGCGGCAGCACAGATACGCAGTATTTT
.	TRBV19	TRBJ2-2	.	CASSIGRGYTGELFF	TGTGCCAGTAGTATAGGTAGGGGCTACACCGGGGAGCTGTTTTTT
.	TRBV29-1	TRBJ2-7	.	CSVVPATGRAGQYF	TGCAGCGTTGTTCCCGCTACCGGGAGAGCAGGGCAGTACTTC
.	TRBV29-1	TRBJ1-1	TRBD1	CSVTGTARDQAFF	TGCAGCGTGACTGGGACAGCGCGTGATCAAGCTTTCTTT
.	TRBV7-6	TRBJ1-1	.	CASSLVGPGSAEAFF	TGTGCCAGCAGCTTAGTCGGGCCCGGGAGCGCTGAAGCTTTCTTT
.	TRBV7-2	TRBJ2-3	TRBD2	CASRRLAGFTDTQYF	TGTGCCAGCAGACGTCTAGCGGGGTTCACAGATACGCAGTATTTT
.	TRBV5-1	TRBJ2-3	.	CASSLAALAPDTQYF	TGCGCCAGCAGCTTGGCCGCACTGGCTCCTGATACGCAGTATTTT
.	TRBV14	TRBJ2-3	.	CASSHGLRAGLSNTQYF	TGTGCCAGCAGCCATGGACTAAGGGCGGGTCTATCTAATACGCAGTATTTT
.	TRBV15	TRBJ2-6	.	CATSRGGANVLTF	TGTGCCACCAGCAGAGGAGGGGCCAACGTCCTGACTTTC
.	TRBV10-1	TRBJ1-1	.	CASSESGRENTEAFF	TGCGCCAGCAGTGAGTCGGGCAGGGAGAACACTGAAGCTTTCTTT
.	TRBV6-6	TRBJ2-7	.	CASSHYRDDEQYF	TGTGCCAGCAGTCATTACAGGGACGACGAGCAGTACTTC
once	TRBV20-1	TRBJ2-7	.	CSANSFEQYF	TGCAGTGCTAATAGCTTCGAGCAGTACTTC
.	TRBV10-3	TRBJ1-1	.	CAIGDSEAFF	TGTGCCATCGGTGACAGTGAAGCTTTCTTT
.	TRBV14	TRBJ2-3	.	CASSQQPGPRDTQYF	TGTGCCAGCAGCCAACAACCCGGGCCCCGGGATACGCAGTATTTT
.	TRBV14	TRBJ2-1	TRBD2	CASSRRLAGGPSEQFF	TGTGCCAGCAGCCGCCGACTAGCGGGAGGGCCCAGTGAGCAGTTCTTC
.	TRBV5-5	TRBJ2-7	.	CASSLAVQKFPYEQYF	TGTGCCAGCAGCTTGGCGGTACAGAAATTTCCCTACGAGCAGTACTTC
.	TRBV28	TRBJ2-1	TRBD2	CASSLGTSRDTLHQGNEQFF	TGTGCCAGCAGTCTCGGGACTAGCAGAGATACCCTCCACCAGGGGAATGAGCAGTTCTTC
.	TRBV5-1	TRBJ2-1	.	CASSLALGPPNNEQFF	TGCGCCAGCAGCTTGGCCCTAGGACCACCTAACAATGAGCAGTTCTTC
.	TRBV18	TRBJ2-2	TRBD2	CASSLVAGTTNTGELFF	TGTGCCAGCTCCCTCGTAGCGGGTACTACGAACACCGGGGAGCTGTTTTTT
.	TRBV7-9	TRBJ1-1	TRBD1	CASTPPGQGLNTEAFF	TGTGCCAGCACCCCACCCGGACAGGGACTGAACACTGAAGCTTTCTTT
.	TRBV28	TRBJ1-5	.	CASSLQSGGRYQPQHF	TGTGCCAGCAGTTTACAAAGCGGAGGGAGGTATCAGCCCCAGCATTTT
.	TRBV4-1	TRBJ2-7	.	CASSQVSGREQYF	TGCGCCAGCAGCCAAGTGTCCGGGAGAGAGCAGTACTTC
few	TRBV28	TRBJ1-3	.	CASSLAPVNTIYF	TGTGCCAGCAGTTTAGCCCCAGTAAACACCATATATTTT
.	TRBV18	TRBJ2-4	.	CASSPPSPGMNIQYF	TGTGCCAGCTCACCACCATCACCGGGGATGAACATTCAGTACTTC
.	TRBV6-5	TRBJ1-2	TRBD1	CASSYGQGLNYGYTF	TGTGCCAGCAGCTATGGACAGGGTCTAAACTATGGCTACACCTTC
.	TRBV7-6	TRBJ2-2	.	CASSLVWGINTGELFF	TGTGCCAGCAGCTTAGTCTGGGGGATTAACACCGGGGAGCTGTTTTTT
.	TRBV20-1	TRBJ2-7	.	CSGRTGEQYF	TGCAGTGGGAGGACGGGGGAGCAGTACTTC
.	TRBV18	TRBJ2-3	TRBD2	CASSPPSGRSTDTQYF	TGTGCCAGCTCACCTCCTAGCGGGAGGAGCACAGATACGCAGTATTTT
.	TRBV28	TRBJ1-5	TRBD1	CASSSDRVYNQPQHF	TGTGCCAGCAGTTCCGACAGGGTTTACAATCAGCCCCAGCATTTT
.	TRBV10-3	TRBJ2-3	TRBD1	CAIRPAGGAGDTQYF	TGTGCCATCAGACCGGCAGGGGGCGCAGGAGATACGCAGTATTTT
.	TRBV7-3	TRBJ2-1	.	CASSSAAGRSSYNEQFF	TGTGCCAGCAGCTCCGCGGCAGGGAGGAGCTCCTACAATGAGCAGTTCTTC
.	TRBV14	TRBJ2-5	.	CASSQDLRETQYF	TGTGCCAGCAGCCAAGATCTACGTGAGACCCAGTACTTC